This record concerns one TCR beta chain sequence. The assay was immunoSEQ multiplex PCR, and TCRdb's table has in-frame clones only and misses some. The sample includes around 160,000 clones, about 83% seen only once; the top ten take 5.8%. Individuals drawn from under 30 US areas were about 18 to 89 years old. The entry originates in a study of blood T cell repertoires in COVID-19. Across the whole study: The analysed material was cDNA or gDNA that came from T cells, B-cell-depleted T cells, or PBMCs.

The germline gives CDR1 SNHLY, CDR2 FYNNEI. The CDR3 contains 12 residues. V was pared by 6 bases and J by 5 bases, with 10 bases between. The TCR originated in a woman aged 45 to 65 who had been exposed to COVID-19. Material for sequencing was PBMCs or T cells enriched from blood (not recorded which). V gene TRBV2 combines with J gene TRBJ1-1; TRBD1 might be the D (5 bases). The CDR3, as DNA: TGTGCCAGCAGCGCCGGACAAACTGAAGCTTTCTTT. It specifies CASSAGQTEAFF.